The 24 T cell receptor beta chains reported below all come from one sample, sequenced in a study of T cells expressing NK-cell markers. TCRdb re-called the 5' RACE reads; one entry per CDR3 protein, DNA not given. The sample includes 500,000 to 600,000 distinct CDR3 sequences. Specimen: blood T cells: a sorted CD56 or NKG2C T cell subset, CD4+ or CD8+ T cells, or bulk PBMC T cells (not recorded which). The origin of the receptors is a man between 18 and 35 years old in good health.

The rearrangement joins TRBV5-6 to TRBJ1-2; TCRdb's D call, TRBD1, is unchecked because there is no DNA. CDR1 SGHDT and CDR2 YYEEEE come from the germline V gene. The CDR3 extends over 14 amino acids. The CDR3 region is CASSQNQGVYGYTF.

The rearrangement links TRBV6-2 or TRBV6-3 to TRBJ2-1; without DNA, the TCRdb call of TRBD2 cannot be checked. The CDR3 is made up of 20 amino acids. CDR1 is MNHEY, CDR2 SVGEGT, per germline. CDR3 in amino acids: CASRIFGLAGGQRSYNEQFF.

The rearrangement uses TRBV10-3 and TRBJ2-2; the D call from TCRdb, TRBD2, cannot be confirmed without DNA. This CDR3 region has 14 residues. Germline CDR1 and CDR2: ENHRY and SYGVKD. The CDR3 spells CAIKASGSPGELFF.

This chain joins TRBV4-3 and TRBJ1-5. CDR1 is LGHNA and CDR2 is YSLEER in the germline V gene. The length of the CDR3 is 14 residues. The CDR3 here is CASSQAARNQPQHF.

The chain employs TRBV7-9 and TRBJ2-1; there is no DNA to check the TCRdb D call of TRBD1. Germline CDR1 reads SEHNR; CDR2 reads FQNEAQ (reference sequence). CDR3 length equals 16 residues. Here the CDR3 reads CASVRWGDRPGSEQFF.

This sequence joins TRBV28 and TRBJ2-1; the D call of TRBD1 rests on TCRdb alone, since no DNA is present to check it. The CDR3 is 11 amino acids. Germline loops: CDR1 MDHEN, CDR2 SYDVKM. The CDR3 spells CASSPAGRQFF.

The chain couples TRBV6-2 or TRBV6-3 to TRBJ2-5; with no DNA, the TCRdb D assignment of TRBD2 cannot be verified. The CDR3 has 14 amino acids. Germline CDR1 and CDR2: MNHEY and SVGEGT. The CDR3 sequence is CASTKTASGETQYF.

The chain carries TRBV28 and TRBJ1-5. CDR3 size: 12 residues. Germline values: CDR1 MDHEN, CDR2 SYDVKM. This CDR3 is CASSDDNQPQHF.

The gene calls are TRBV5-5 and TRBJ1-2; TCRdb returns TRBD1, unconfirmable since there is no DNA. The CDR3 has 16 amino acids. CDR1 and CDR2 from the germline V gene are SGHKS and YYEKEE (reference sequence). The chain's CDR3 is CASSLFVPNLRYGYTF.

This sequence joins TRBV4-3 and TRBJ2-7; TCRdb proposes TRBD2, but this gene call is untestable without DNA. Germline V CDR1 and CDR2: LGHNA, YSLEER. The CDR3 extends over 13 amino acids. The CDR3 protein is CASSQFWESEQYF.

V gene TRBV7-9 combines with J gene TRBJ2-3; TCRdb gives TRBD1 as the D gene, but with no DNA this cannot be confirmed. CDR1 and CDR2 (germline): SEHNR, FQNEAQ (reference sequence). This CDR3 is built from 16 residues. This chain's CDR3 is CASSPTGGYRTDTQYF.

The chain uses TRBV12-3 or TRBV12-4 and TRBJ1-2; the D call from TCRdb, TRBD1, cannot be confirmed without DNA. CDR3 length: 16 residues. CDR3 loop: CASSPGTGGTNVGYTF.

V is TRBV4-1 and J is TRBJ2-1; TCRdb lists TRBD1, though no DNA is available to test this call. CDR3 length equals 14 residues. Germline lookup yields CDR1 MGHRA and CDR2 YSYEKL. CDR3 region: CASSQGQVYNEQFF.

The chain couples TRBV20-1 to TRBJ2-3. From germline, CDR1 is DFQATT and CDR2 SNEGSKA (reference sequence). The length of the CDR3 is 14 residues. CDR3 protein: CSASFPAVTDTQYF.

V usage is TRBV10-3 and J usage is TRBJ2-7; TCRdb picks TRBD2, but there is no DNA to check that call. Per germline, CDR1 ENHRY and CDR2 SYGVKD. The CDR3 totals 15 residues. The CDR3 region is CAISESGLAGNEQYF.

The chain joins TRBV5-6 to TRBJ2-1; TCRdb selects TRBD1, and the lack of DNA leaves this call unchecked. The CDR3 is made up of 16 amino acids. Germline-derived CDR1 and CDR2 are SGHDT and YYEEEE. CDR3 sequence: CASSSRGLSSYNEQFF.

CDR3 in amino acids: CASSLSGIYNSPLHF. J is TRBJ1-6 and V is TRBV12-3 or TRBV12-4. The CDR3 sequence is 15 residues long.

This rearrangement joins TRBV5-1 to TRBJ2-5; checking the TCRdb D call of TRBD1 is not possible without DNA. There are 17 residues in the CDR3. Germline assignment: CDR1 SGHRS and CDR2 YFSETQ. The CDR3 sequence: CASSPQPGQGVQETQYF.

The chain joins TRBV20-1 to TRBJ1-6. Germline CDR1 reads DFQATT; CDR2 reads SNEGSKA (reference sequence). The length of the CDR3 is 15 residues. Here the CDR3 reads CSARVGREGGSPLHF.

The rearrangement joins TRBV4-2 to TRBJ1-1; with no DNA, the TCRdb D assignment of TRBD1 cannot be verified. The CDR3 contains 20 residues. The germline V gene encodes CDR1 LGHNA and CDR2 YNFKEQ. The CDR3 spells CASSQERRDWTWARGTEAFF.

J is TRBJ2-1 and V is TRBV5-4; TCRdb proposes TRBD2, but this gene call is untestable without DNA. The V gene's germline CDR1 is SGHNT and CDR2 YYREEE (reference sequence). The CDR3 is made up of 15 amino acids. CDR3 in amino acids: CASSLWTSGSNEQFF.

The V gene is TRBV20-1, the J gene TRBJ2-1; TCRdb returns TRBD2, unconfirmable since there is no DNA. Germline V gives CDR1 DFQATT, CDR2 SNEGSKA (reference sequence). This CDR3 has 13 amino acids. CDR3 loop: CSGFAVLAGEQFF.

The J gene is TRBJ2-5, the V gene TRBV10-3; TCRdb's D call of TRBD1 is untestable without DNA. CDR1 and CDR2 from the germline V gene are ENHRY and SYGVKD. This CDR3 is built from 13 residues. The CDR3 protein is CAIRLGQQETQYF.

The chain uses TRBV28 and TRBJ2-2; TCRdb picks TRBD2, but there is no DNA to check that call. Germline V CDR1 and CDR2: MDHEN, SYDVKM. The CDR3 is 12 residues long. The CDR3 region is CASSPPVWELFF.